This section outlines one TCR beta chain sequence together with its context. As yet, its antigen is unknown. The CDR3 has 18 amino acids. The V end lost 7 bases, the J end lost 5 bases, and 29 bases lay between the germline ends. Germline CDR1 MDHEN, CDR2 SYDVKM. This record belongs to a study of T cell repertoires in cytomegalovirus infection. Across the study: CMV infection together with matching HLA type was indicated by public TCR beta signatures.

TCRdb recomputed calls from the reads with MiXCR, one row per CDR3 protein. The sample has 100,000 to 150,000 distinct CDR3 sequences, about 10% seen once. Notes on the study in general: Carriers of CMV and the relevant HLA type were discriminated by public TCR beta frequency.

The V and J genes are TRBV28 and TRBJ2-5; D call uncertain. Source material: PBMCs. The sequence was collected from a human donor in good health (CMV status not recorded). Some clones in this sample may be carry-over from other donors' samples. The CDR3 spells CASNFLPRSDELWETQYF. The CDR3 nucleotides read TGTGCCAGCAATTTTCTCCCCAGGTCGGACGAGCTTTGGGAGACCCAGTACTTC.